The 20 T cell receptor beta chains below come from one sample, sequenced in a study of cytomegalovirus exposure and HLA in healthy donors. Vbeta (60) and Jbeta (13) primers were used in the PCR. The protocol was immunoSEQ multiplex PCR, while the TCRdb copy is restricted to in-frame clones and leaves out a portion. The sample shows 150,000 to 250,000 clones, and approximately 0.74% sits with its ten largest clones. Sequencing was done on a sample of PBMCs. The receptors were gathered from a boy between 10 and 17 years old in good health and CMV-seronegative.

V usage is TRBV5-1 and J usage is TRBJ2-3; D not certain. The CDR3 loop spans 14 amino acids. With 0 bases removed from V and 9 bases from J, the gap between germline ends came to 14 bases. CDR1 and CDR2 from the germline V gene are SGHRS and YFSETQ. CDR3 nucleotides: TGCGCCAGCAGCTTGGCCGGCAACCCGGAGACGCAGTATTTT. This translates into CASSLAGNPETQYF.

This sequence joins TRBV28 and TRBJ1-2; the D is unclear. Germline V gene lookup returns CDR1 MDHEN and CDR2 SYDVKM. V shed 5 bases and J shed 8 bases, with 12 bases lying between them. The CDR3 totals 12 residues. The CDR3 nucleotides read TGTGCCAGCAGTGACCCTCAGCGCGGCTACACCTTC. Translated, it gives CASSDPQRGYTF.

The V gene is TRBV10-1, the J gene TRBJ2-1, with TRBD1 matching over 8 bases. The CDR3 covers 15 residues. CDR1 is WNHNN, CDR2 SYGVQD, per germline (reference sequence). Trimming removed 4 bases from V and 0 bases from J; junction bases left unmatched: 2. The CDR3: CASSGGQDSYNEQFF. The CDR3 nucleotides read TGCGCCAGCAGTGGGGGACAGGACTCCTACAATGAGCAGTTCTTC.

The V call is TRBV15, the J call TRBJ1-2, with TRBD1 matching over 7 bases. CDR1 is LNHNV, CDR2 YYDKDF, per germline (reference sequence). The CDR3 contains 15 residues. The junction had 10 bases not matched to a gene; V was cut back by 3 bases and J by 6 bases. The DNA for the CDR3 is TGTGCCACCAGCAGCAGGGGGACATCTCTGAATGGCTACACCTTC. Translating it yields CATSSRGTSLNGYTF. Complete variable domain (other parts from reference TRBV15 and TRBJ1-2): DAMVIQNPRYQVTQFGKPVTLSCSQTLNHNVMYWYQQKSSQAPKLLFHYYDKDFNNEADTPDNFQSRRPNTSFCFLDIRSPGLGDTAMYLCATSSRGTSLNGYTFGSGTRLTVV.

The V call is TRBV7-9, the J call TRBJ1-1; possibly TRBD1 for D (6 bases). Germline V lookup: CDR1 SEHNR, CDR2 FQNEAQ (reference sequence). CDR3 length equals 16 residues. V was cut by 1 base and J by 4 bases, with 16 bases left in between. The CDR3 DNA sequence: TGTGCCAGCAGCTTAGGGGGGGGCGCGAGGAGCACTGAAGCTTTCTTT. Translation: CASSLGGGARSTEAFF.

J is TRBJ2-2 and V is TRBV5-1; weak D call: TRBD2 (7 bases). Looked up from germline, CDR1 is SGHRS and CDR2 is YFSETQ. V gave up 1 base and J gave up 6 bases, with 13 bases separating them. CDR3 length: 15 amino acids. DNA for the CDR3: TGCGCCAGCAGCTTGACCAACGGGGGGCCCGGGGAGCTGTTTTTT. It specifies CASSLTNGGPGELFF.

The V call is TRBV5-5, the J call TRBJ2-2; TRBD1 might be the D (5 bases). CDR1 and CDR2 from the germline V gene are SGHKS and YYEKEE (reference sequence). The length of the CDR3 is 13 residues. The V gene lost 4 bases and the J gene lost 6 bases, with 10 bases spanning the gap. CDR3 coding DNA: TGTGCCAGCAGCCTAGACAGCGCCGGGGAGCTGTTTTTT. This codes for CASSLDSAGELFF.

The CDR3 DNA follows: TGTGCCAGCAGCTTAGGACGGGACAGCCCAGATACGCAGTATTTT. Amino acid sequence: CASSLGRDSPDTQYF. The chain links TRBV7-2 to TRBJ2-3; 7 bases are a match to TRBD1. The V gene end was trimmed by 1 base and the J gene end by 4 bases; junction bases not matched to a gene: 5. Germline V lookup: CDR1 SGHTA, CDR2 FQGNSA. The CDR3 runs to 15 residues.

The CDR3 loop is CASSQGGRLSYEQYF. CDR3 coding DNA: TGCGCCAGCAGCCAAGGAGGAAGGTTGTCCTACGAGCAGTACTTC. The chain has TRBV4-1 and TRBJ2-7, with no clear D. Germline CDR1 and CDR2: MGHRA and YSYEKL. Trimming left V 1 base short and J 1 base short, with 11 bases between. This CDR3 is built from 15 residues.

The rearrangement links TRBV5-4 to TRBJ2-6, with 7 bases matching TRBD1. Looked up from germline, CDR1 is SGHNT and CDR2 is YYREEE (reference sequence). The trim removed 5 bases at V and 0 bases at J, leaving 11 bases unmatched. The CDR3 covers 18 residues. The CDR3 region is CASSVGGQATSGANVLTF. The CDR3, as DNA: TGTGCCAGCAGTGTTGGAGGACAGGCAACCTCTGGGGCCAACGTCCTGACTTTC.

The V gene is TRBV7-2, the J gene TRBJ2-1; 11 bases are shared with TRBD2. Germline V gives CDR1 SGHTA, CDR2 FQGNSA. The CDR3 has 16 residues. J was trimmed by 7 bases and V by 2 bases; bases with no gene match: 7. The CDR3 loop reads CASSLLLAGGKNEQFF. In DNA form, the CDR3 reads TGTGCCAGCAGCTTACTCTTAGCGGGGGGGAAAAATGAGCAGTTCTTC.

The V and J genes are TRBV28 and TRBJ2-1; D is ambiguous. V was clipped by 3 bases and J by 7 bases, with 10 bases between them. Germline CDR1 reads MDHEN; CDR2 reads SYDVKM. CDR3 length: 13 residues. CDR3 bases: TGTGCCAGCAGTTTTGATCGGTTGAATGAGCAGTTCTTC. This gives the protein CASSFDRLNEQFF.

This chain connects TRBV9 to TRBJ1-5; D not certain. V was shortened by 1 base and J by 4 bases, with 9 bases between the two germline ends. CDR3 length: 14 amino acids. Germline V gives CDR1 SGDLS, CDR2 YYNGEE. CDR3 sequence (DNA): TGTGCCAGCAGCGTATCTCGGGTGAATCAGCCCCAGCATTTT. Protein: CASSVSRVNQPQHF.

V and J are TRBV21-1 and TRBJ2-7; the listed D gene, TRBD1, was not tested against the DNA. TRBV21-1 is recorded as a pseudogene. This CDR3 has 15 residues. CDR3 protein: CASSPSLGQGSEQYF. CDR3 nucleotide sequence: TGTGCCAGCAGCCCTTCTTTGGGACAGGGATCCGAGCAGTACTTC.

The chain carries TRBV2 and TRBJ1-2; the D gene is possibly TRBD1 (6 bases). Germline loops: CDR1 SNHLY, CDR2 FYNNEI. The V end was cut by 4 bases, the J end by 4 bases, with 10 bases between. This CDR3 comprises 13 residues. The CDR3 is CASSGGQTYGYTF. CDR3 nucleotides: TGTGCCAGCAGTGGGGGACAAACCTATGGCTACACCTTC.

The V and J genes are TRBV15 and TRBJ2-3; D perhaps matches TRBD2 (5 bases). CDR1 LNHNV and CDR2 YYDKDF come from the germline V gene (reference sequence). Trimming took 4 bases from V and 1 from J, leaving 12 bases between them. The length of the CDR3 is 15 residues. The CDR3 region has the DNA TGTGCCACCAGCATCCGAGGAGCGGGCACAGATACGCAGTATTTT. This translates into CATSIRGAGTDTQYF.

V gene TRBV12-5 combines with J gene TRBJ1-3; D is undetermined. Germline CDR1 is LGHNT and CDR2 is FRNRAP. This CDR3 is built from 13 residues. Trimming pared 8 bases from V and 0 bases from J, leaving 8 bases between. CDR3 loop: CASTYNSGNTIYF. The CDR3 DNA is TGTGCTAGTACATATAACTCTGGAAACACCATATATTTT.

The chain recombines TRBV5-1 with TRBJ2-3; 12 bases align to TRBD2. The germline CDR1 and CDR2 sequences are SGHRS and YFSETQ. Unmatched junction bases numbered 5, after V lost 5 bases and J lost 1 base. The CDR3 spans 16 residues. The chain's CDR3 is CASSSRLAGGTDTQYF. DNA of the CDR3: TGCGCCAGCAGTTCTAGACTAGCGGGGGGCACAGATACGCAGTATTTT.

In regard to this clone: This specimen includes other DNA sequences encoding the same CDR3. CDR3 DNA: TGTGCCAGCAGTTTACAGGGGAACACTGAAGCTTTCTTT. It encodes CASSLQGNTEAFF. The rearrangement uses TRBV7-3 and TRBJ1-1; D may be TRBD1 (6 bases). Trimming stripped 6 bases from V and 1 base from J, with 9 bases between. Germline loops: CDR1 SGHTA, CDR2 FQGTGA. The CDR3 is made up of 13 amino acids.

CDR3 sequence reads: CASSWGGRGETQYF. The CDR3 DNA reads as TGTGCCAGCAGCTGGGGGGGGCGAGGGGAGACCCAGTACTTC. This chain links TRBV9 with TRBJ2-5, with D possibly TRBD2 on 7 matching bases. The CDR3 covers 14 residues. Germline V lookup: CDR1 SGDLS, CDR2 YYNGEE. V was cut by 4 bases and J by 5 bases, with 15 bases left in between.